This passage covers 32 T cell receptor beta chains from one sample sequenced in a study of cytomegalovirus exposure and HLA in healthy donors. Researchers ran the PCR with 60 Vbeta and 13 Jbeta primers. Clones were read by immunoSEQ multiplex PCR, and TCRdb kept only the in-frame ones, dropping some. The table for this sample gives roughly 110,000 clones. Source material: PBMCs. The receptors stem from a man younger than 45 in good health and CMV-seronegative.

V and J are TRBV7-2 and TRBJ2-1, with TRBD2 matching 10 bases. J was trimmed by 7 bases and V by 5 bases; bases with no gene match: 8. The CDR3 covers 15 residues. Germline CDR1 and CDR2: SGHTA and FQGNSA. CDR3 protein: CASSESGGAINEQFF. The DNA of the CDR3 is TGTGCCAGCAGCGAGAGCGGGGGGGCCATTAATGAGCAGTTCTTC.

This chain uses TRBV5-1 with TRBJ2-1, with D perhaps TRBD2 (5 bases). In germline, CDR1 is SGHRS, CDR2 YFSETQ. This CDR3 is built from 14 residues. The V end lost 5 bases, the J end lost 6 bases, and 15 bases lay between the germline ends. The DNA of the CDR3 is TGCGCCAGCAGGTTTTTTAGCGCCCCCAATGAGCAGTTCTTC. Its protein is CASRFFSAPNEQFF.

J is TRBJ1-2 and V is TRBV28, with 7 positions matching TRBD1. Trimming cost V 5 bases and J 5 bases; bases outside gene matches: 11. Germline V gene lookup returns CDR1 MDHEN and CDR2 SYDVKM. The CDR3 spans 15 residues. The CDR3 here is CASSPESRGRYGYTF. DNA of the CDR3: TGTGCCAGCAGTCCAGAAAGCAGGGGGAGATATGGCTACACCTTC.

The CDR3 region is CSVVPTGAYGYTF. CDR3 nucleotides: TGCAGCGTTGTGCCGACAGGGGCCTATGGCTACACCTTC. V is TRBV29-1 and J is TRBJ1-2; 8 bases agree with TRBD1. Germline CDR1 and CDR2: SQVTM and ANQGSEA. The CDR3 consists of 13 residues. V lost 4 bases to trimming and J lost 4 bases; unmatched junction nucleotides: 5.

CDR3 bases: TGTGCCAGCAGCTTTCAGCGGGGGAGGTCGGAGACCCAGTACTTC. Translation: CASSFQRGRSETQYF. The gene calls are TRBV7-2 and TRBJ2-5, with TRBD2 matching over 8 bases. V was pared by 3 bases and J by 5 bases, with 8 bases of the junction left unmatched. Germline assignment: CDR1 SGHTA and CDR2 FQGNSA. This CDR3 has 15 residues.

The CDR3 here is CASSLDSKNIQYF. The CDR3 bases are TGTGCCAGCAGTCTAGACAGCAAAAACATTCAGTACTTC. The chain combines TRBV2 with TRBJ2-4, with D possibly TRBD1 on 5 matching bases. This CDR3 is 13 amino acids long. CDR1 SNHLY and CDR2 FYNNEI come from the germline V gene. The V end lost 5 bases, the J end lost 3 bases, and 8 bases lay between the germline ends.

The chain uses TRBV28 and TRBJ1-1, with D uncertain. Trimming left V 3 bases short and J 12 bases short, with 17 bases between. The CDR3 sequence is 13 residues long. CDR1 and CDR2 from the germline V gene are MDHEN and SYDVKM. CDR3 sequence reads: CASSFLRFSPTFF. CDR3 DNA sequence: TGTGCCAGCAGTTTCCTACGTTTTTCCCCAACTTTCTTT.

V and J are TRBV5-1 and TRBJ2-3; TRBD2 matches 7 bases. Germline CDR1 is SGHRS and CDR2 is YFSETQ. This CDR3 is built from 16 residues. Trimming cost V 2 bases and J 0 bases; bases outside gene matches: 6. In nucleotides, the CDR3 is TGCGCCAGCAGCTTCCTACTAGCGTCTAGCACAGATACGCAGTATTTT. Translation: CASSFLLASSTDTQYF. The variable domain in full, with the rest retrieved from reference TRBV5-1 and TRBJ2-3, is KAGVTQTPRYLIKTRGQQVTLSCSPISGHRSVSWYQQTPGQGLQFLFEYFSETQRNKGNFPGRFSGRQFSNSRSEMNVSTLELGDSALYLCASSFLLASSTDTQYFGPGTRLTVL.

V gene TRBV5-1 combines with J gene TRBJ2-1; TRBD2 matches 8 bases. Per germline, CDR1 SGHRS and CDR2 YFSETQ. V gave up 4 bases and J gave up 8 bases; unmatched junction bases: 14. This CDR3 is 16 amino acids long. CDR3 region: CASSHPRFGTRDEQFF. The CDR3 coding sequence is TGCGCCAGCAGCCATCCCCGGTTCGGGACTAGGGATGAGCAGTTCTTC.

The chain uses TRBV7-2 and TRBJ1-2; TRBD1 is a possible D gene (6 bases). Trimming removed 0 bases at V and 6 bases at J, with 11 bases between. The V gene's germline CDR1 is SGHTA and CDR2 FQGNSA. The CDR3 loop spans 14 amino acids. The CDR3 nucleotides read TGTGCCAGCAGCTTAGCCCAGGGGAGGGATGGCTACACCTTC. Translating it yields CASSLAQGRDGYTF.

The V gene is TRBV6-9, the J gene TRBJ2-7, with TRBD2 matching over 10 bases. V gave up 0 bases and J gave up 0 bases; unmatched junction bases: 8. The V gene's germline CDR1 is MNHGY and CDR2 SVAAGI. There are 18 residues in the CDR3. This CDR3 is CASSYSSGRGPSSYEQYF. The CDR3 DNA is TGTGCCAGCAGTTATTCCAGCGGGAGGGGGCCTAGCTCCTACGAGCAGTACTTC.

This chain joins TRBV6-5 and TRBJ1-1, with TRBD1 matching 8 bases. The CDR3 totals 16 residues. Germline CDR1 reads MNHEY; CDR2 reads SVGAGI. V gave up 2 bases and J gave up 7 bases; unmatched junction bases: 12. CDR3 bases: TGTGCCAGCAGTTACGCCACCCAGGGGGCTGCGGGTGAAGCTTTCTTT. Residues: CASSYATQGAAGEAFF.

The rearrangement uses TRBV21-1 and TRBJ1-4; the table assigns TRBD1, which was not confirmed against the DNA. TRBV21-1 is a recognized pseudogene. The CDR3 is 14 residues long. CDR3 bases: TGTGCCAGCAGCAAAGCTGGCAGGAATGAAAAACTGTTTTTT. Translated: CASSKAGRNEKLFF.

V usage is TRBV5-4 and J usage is TRBJ2-6; 7 bases map to TRBD1. This CDR3 contains 15 residues. Per germline, CDR1 SGHNT and CDR2 YYREEE (reference sequence). Losses at the gene ends were 4 bases for V and 2 bases for J; bases not matched to a gene: 3. The CDR3 DNA reads as TGTGCCAGCAGCCCCCAGGGGGCTGGGGCCAACGTCCTGACTTTC. Protein: CASSPQGAGANVLTF. Complete variable domain (other parts from reference TRBV5-4 and TRBJ2-6): ETGVTQSPTHLIKTRGQQVTLRCSSQSGHNTVSWYQQALGQGPQFIFQYYREEENGRGNFPPRFSGLQFPNYSSELNVNALELDDSALYLCASSPQGAGANVLTFGAGSRLTVL.

This sequence joins TRBV7-2 and TRBJ1-3; D might be TRBD1 (5 bases). Germline CDR1 is SGHTA and CDR2 is FQGNSA. The ends were cut back, 0 bases at V and 10 bases at J, with 13 bases in the middle. The CDR3 runs to 14 residues. CDR3 DNA sequence: TGTGCCAGCAGCTTAGCGGGGGGTCCGGGAACCATATATTTT. It yields the protein CASSLAGGPGTIYF.

The chain recombines TRBV5-6 with TRBJ1-5; D unresolved. The germline V gene has CDR1 SGHDT and CDR2 YYEEEE. Trimming cost V 4 bases and J 8 bases, with 16 bases left between them. This CDR3 has 14 amino acids. CDR3 in amino acids: CASSRQEVWEPQHF. The CDR3 DNA follows: TGTGCCAGCAGCCGGCAGGAGGTTTGGGAGCCCCAGCATTTT.

The genes are TRBV19 and TRBJ2-3; D remains unclear. Trimming left V 8 bases short and J 2 bases short, with 11 bases between. The germline gives CDR1 LNHDA, CDR2 SQIVND (reference sequence). The CDR3 runs to 13 residues. The CDR3 DNA reads as TGTGCCAGTGGGCTGCCTTACACAGATACGCAGTATTTT. Amino acid sequence: CASGLPYTDTQYF.

The J gene is TRBJ2-7, the V gene TRBV25-1; D might be TRBD2 (6 bases). Per the germline V gene, CDR1 is MGHDK and CDR2 is SYGVNS. The CDR3 length is 13 residues. V lost 2 bases and J lost 4, with 9 bases in between. The CDR3 is CASSEGGTYEQYF. The CDR3, as DNA: TGTGCCAGCAGTGAAGGGGGGACTTACGAGCAGTACTTC.

The DNA of the CDR3 is TGTGCCAGCCTCCTACAGGGGGCGGAGAGTAATGAAAAACTGTTTTTT. It translates to CASLLQGAESNEKLFF. The chain couples TRBV28 to TRBJ1-4, with TRBD1 matching over 9 bases. The germline gives CDR1 MDHEN, CDR2 SYDVKM. The trim removed 8 bases at V and 4 bases at J, leaving 11 bases unmatched. CDR3 length: 16 residues.

The chain employs TRBV4-1 and TRBJ2-1, with D tentatively TRBD1 (6 bases). The germline V and J ends were trimmed by 2 bases and 0 bases, with 11 bases remaining between them. This CDR3 region has 16 residues. The germline gives CDR1 MGHRA, CDR2 YSYEKL. The CDR3 here is CASSQQLGGSYNEQFF. The CDR3 region has the DNA TGCGCCAGCAGCCAACAGTTAGGGGGCTCCTACAATGAGCAGTTCTTC.

CDR3 coding DNA: TGTGCCAGCAGCCTCCCAGCGGGGGGGCCCGCCGGGGAGCTGTTTTTT. Its protein is CASSLPAGGPAGELFF. This chain joins TRBV7-8 and TRBJ2-2, with 10 bases identical to TRBD2. The ends lost 5 bases at V and 6 bases at J; junction bases unmatched: 9. Germline assignment: CDR1 SGHVS and CDR2 FQNEAQ. The CDR3 totals 16 residues.

The rearrangement uses TRBV7-9 and TRBJ2-7; 10 positions match TRBD1. The CDR3 contains 14 residues. The trim removed 5 bases at V and 7 bases at J, leaving 8 bases unmatched. Germline V gives CDR1 SEHNR, CDR2 FQNEAQ (reference sequence). The CDR3 bases are TGTGCCAGCAGCCTCCGGGACAGGGGAGAGGAGCAGTACTTC. Translated, it gives CASSLRDRGEEQYF.

The V call is TRBV28, the J call TRBJ1-2; 9 nucleotides agree with TRBD1. Germline V gives CDR1 MDHEN, CDR2 SYDVKM. The trim removed 4 bases at V and 6 bases at J, leaving 3 bases unmatched. The CDR3 covers 13 residues. DNA of the CDR3: TGTGCCAGCAGTTGGGGACAGGGAAATGGCTACACCTTC. Its protein is CASSWGQGNGYTF.

This rearrangement joins TRBV5-1 to TRBJ1-5; D is undetermined. Deletions cut 0 bases from V and 9 bases from J, with 19 bases between. Germline V gene lookup returns CDR1 SGHRS and CDR2 YFSETQ. CDR3 length: 16 amino acids. The CDR3 DNA reads TGCGCCAGCAGCTTGGGGCCGACGGGCGGTGGAGGGCCCCAGCATTTT. Translation gives CASSLGPTGGGGPQHF.

This chain joins TRBV6-5 and TRBJ2-2, with 7 bases fitting TRBD1. The CDR3 is 15 residues long. The ends lost 6 bases at V and 1 base at J; junction bases unmatched: 5. Germline V CDR1 and CDR2: MNHEY, SVGAGI. Here the CDR3 reads CASRSWTGNTGELFF. The CDR3 nucleotides read TGTGCCAGCAGATCTTGGACAGGGAACACCGGGGAGCTGTTTTTT.

The CDR3 loop reads CASSQTSYEQYF. CDR3 sequence (DNA): TGTGCCAGCAGCCAGACTAGCTACGAGCAGTACTTC. The chain has TRBV6-1 and TRBJ2-7, with a weak D call TRBD2 (6 bases). This CDR3 comprises 12 residues. Germline V gene sequence: CDR1 MNHNS, CDR2 SASEGT. The V and J ends lost 6 bases and 3 bases respectively, with 9 bases between them.

V and J are TRBV14 and TRBJ2-7, with 7 nucleotides matching TRBD1. Germline V gives CDR1 SGHDN, CDR2 FVKESK. The CDR3 runs to 16 residues. J was trimmed by 4 bases and V by 6 bases; bases with no gene match: 15. This chain's CDR3 is CASSLPRETGYYEQYF. CDR3 nucleotides: TGTGCCAGCAGTCTTCCGAGAGAGACAGGGTATTACGAGCAGTACTTC.

The CDR3 sequence is CASSPGQRTNEKLFF. CDR3 sequence (DNA): TGTGCCAGCTCACCAGGACAGCGGACTAATGAAAAACTGTTTTTT. This sequence joins TRBV18 and TRBJ1-4; a possible D gene is TRBD1 (6 bases). CDR3 size: 15 residues. CDR1 KGHSH and CDR2 LQKENI come from the germline V gene. The V gene lost 2 bases and the J gene lost 2 bases, with 9 bases spanning the gap. The whole variable domain, remainder taken from reference TRBV18 and TRBJ1-4, is NAGVMQNPRHLVRRRGQEARLRCSPMKGHSHVYWYRQLPEEGLKFMVYLQKENIIDESGMPKERFSAEFPKEGPSILRIQQVVRGDSAAYFCASSPGQRTNEKLFFGSGTQLSVL.

The chain is built from TRBV5-1 and TRBJ2-5; D unclear. Germline CDR1 is SGHRS and CDR2 is YFSETQ. Trimming removed 2 bases from V and 2 bases from J, with 7 bases in between. This CDR3 spans 13 amino acids. The CDR3 DNA reads as TGCGCCAGCAGCTTTGGGCAGCAAGAGACCCAGTACTTC. Residues: CASSFGQQETQYF.

This chain joins TRBV5-1 and TRBJ2-2, with D uncertain. Germline-derived CDR1 and CDR2 are SGHRS and YFSETQ. The CDR3 is 13 residues long. V shed 2 bases and J shed 4 bases, with 6 bases lying between them. The DNA for the CDR3 is TGCGCCAGCAGCTTAGACTTCACCGGGGAGCTGTTTTTT. It encodes CASSLDFTGELFF.

The gene calls are TRBV7-9 and TRBJ2-1; TRBD1 matches 7 bases. The CDR3 runs 12 residues. The germline V gene encodes CDR1 SEHNR and CDR2 FQNEAQ (reference sequence). Germline trimming cut 6 bases from V and 9 bases from J; bases unmatched to any gene: 5. In DNA form, the CDR3 reads TGTGCCAGCAGTCAACAGGGGCCTGAGCAGTTCTTC. Its translation is CASSQQGPEQFF.

The CDR3 spells CASSVGQKETQYF. For the CDR3, the DNA is TGTGCCAGCAGCGTCGGACAGAAAGAGACCCAGTACTTC. This chain uses TRBV9 with TRBJ2-5; possibly TRBD1 for D (6 bases). The CDR3 is 13 residues long. Trimming cost V 2 bases and J 3 bases, with 8 bases left between them. The germline CDR1 and CDR2 sequences are SGDLS and YYNGEE. The whole variable domain, remainder taken from reference TRBV9 and TRBJ2-5, is DSGVTQTPKHLITATGQRVTLRCSPRSGDLSVYWYQQSLDQGLQFLIQYYNGEERAKGNILERFSAQQFPDLHSELNLSSLELGDSALYFCASSVGQKETQYFGPGTRLLVL.